The TCR beta chain described here comes from a study of T-cell memory formation after mild COVID-19. TCRdb analysed the 5' RACE reads with MiXCR anew, one entry per CDR3 protein. The sample has some 600,000 distinct CDR3 sequences, about 18% seen once; the top ten hold around 8.1%. Germline assignment: CDR1 SEHNR and CDR2 FQNEAQ (reference sequence). The CDR3 totals 14 residues. Trimming took 7 bases from V and 2 from J, leaving 14 bases between them. Sequencing was performed on PBMCs or a T cell subset sorted from them (not recorded which). This sequence originates from an adult woman who had mild COVID-19 (a few samples of this study predate the infection). Cell type and time point are not known. This rearrangement joins TRBV7-9 to TRBJ2-5; tentatively, D is TRBD2 (6 bases). Here the CDR3 DNA reads TGTGCCAGCATCTCCGGGGGAAGTCAAGAGACCCAGTACTTC. Translating it yields CASISGGSQETQYF.